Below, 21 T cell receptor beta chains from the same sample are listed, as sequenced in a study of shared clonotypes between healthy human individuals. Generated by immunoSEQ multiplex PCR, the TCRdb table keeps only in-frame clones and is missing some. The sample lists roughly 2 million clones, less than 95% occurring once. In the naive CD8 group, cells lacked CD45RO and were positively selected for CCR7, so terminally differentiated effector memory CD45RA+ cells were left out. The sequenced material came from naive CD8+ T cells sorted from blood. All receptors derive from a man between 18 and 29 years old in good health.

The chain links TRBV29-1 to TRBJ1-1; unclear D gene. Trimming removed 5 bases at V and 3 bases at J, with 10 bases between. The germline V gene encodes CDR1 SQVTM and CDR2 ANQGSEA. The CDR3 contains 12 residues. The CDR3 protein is CSVWGGHTEAFF. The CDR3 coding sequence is TGCAGCGTTTGGGGAGGACACACTGAAGCTTTCTTT.

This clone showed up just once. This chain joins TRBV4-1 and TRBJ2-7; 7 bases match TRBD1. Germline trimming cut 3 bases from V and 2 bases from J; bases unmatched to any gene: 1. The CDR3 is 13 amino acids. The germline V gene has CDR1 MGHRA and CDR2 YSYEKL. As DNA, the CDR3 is TGCGCCAGCAGCCACCAGGGGGCCTACGAGCAGTACTTC. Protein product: CASSHQGAYEQYF.

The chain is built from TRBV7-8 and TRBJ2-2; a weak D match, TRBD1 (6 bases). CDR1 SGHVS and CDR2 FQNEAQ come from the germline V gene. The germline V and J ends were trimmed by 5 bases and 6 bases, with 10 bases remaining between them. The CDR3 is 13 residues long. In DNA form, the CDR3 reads TGTGCCAGCAGCAAACAGGGACCCGGGGAGCTGTTTTTT. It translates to CASSKQGPGELFF.

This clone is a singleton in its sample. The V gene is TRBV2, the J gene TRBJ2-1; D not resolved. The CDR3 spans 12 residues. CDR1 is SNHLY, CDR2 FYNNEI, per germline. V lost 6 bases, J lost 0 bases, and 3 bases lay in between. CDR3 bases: TGTGCCAGCAGGAACTCCTACAATGAGCAGTTCTTC. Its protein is CASRNSYNEQFF.

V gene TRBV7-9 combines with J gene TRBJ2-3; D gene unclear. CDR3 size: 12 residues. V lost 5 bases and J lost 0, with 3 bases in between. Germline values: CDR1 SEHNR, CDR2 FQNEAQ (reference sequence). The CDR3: CASSKSTDTQYF. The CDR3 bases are TGTGCCAGCAGCAAAAGCACAGATACGCAGTATTTT.

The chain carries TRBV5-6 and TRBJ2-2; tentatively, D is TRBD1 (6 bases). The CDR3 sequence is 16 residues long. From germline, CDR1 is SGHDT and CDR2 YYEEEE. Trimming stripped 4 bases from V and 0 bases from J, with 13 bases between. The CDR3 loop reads CASSPLQGANTGELFF. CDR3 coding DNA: TGTGCCAGCAGCCCATTACAGGGAGCGAACACCGGGGAGCTGTTTTTT.

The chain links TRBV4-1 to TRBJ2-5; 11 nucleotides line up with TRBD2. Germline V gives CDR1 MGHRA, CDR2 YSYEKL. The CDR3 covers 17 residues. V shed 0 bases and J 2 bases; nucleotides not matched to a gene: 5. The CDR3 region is CASSQDGPSGGQETQYF. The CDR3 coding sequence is TGCGCCAGCAGCCAAGATGGGCCTAGCGGGGGGCAAGAGACCCAGTACTTC.

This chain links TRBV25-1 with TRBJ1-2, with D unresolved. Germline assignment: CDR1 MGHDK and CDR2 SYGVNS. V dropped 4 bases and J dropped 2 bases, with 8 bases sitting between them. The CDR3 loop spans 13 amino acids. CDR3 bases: TGTGCCAGCAGTGTAGCGGGGAACTATGGCTACACCTTC. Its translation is CASSVAGNYGYTF.

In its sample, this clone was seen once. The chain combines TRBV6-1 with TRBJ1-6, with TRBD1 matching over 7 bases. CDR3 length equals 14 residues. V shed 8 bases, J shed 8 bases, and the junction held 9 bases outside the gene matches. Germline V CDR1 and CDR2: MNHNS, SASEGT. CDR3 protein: CASGDRTGDSPLHF. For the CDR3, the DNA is TGTGCCAGCGGGGACCGGACAGGCGATTCACCCCTCCACTTT.

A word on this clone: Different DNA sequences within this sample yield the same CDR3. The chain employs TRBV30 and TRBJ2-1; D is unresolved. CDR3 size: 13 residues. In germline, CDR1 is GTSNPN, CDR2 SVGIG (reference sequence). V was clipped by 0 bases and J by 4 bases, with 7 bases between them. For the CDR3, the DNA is TGTGCCTGGAGTGTACACGGATACAATGAGCAGTTCTTC. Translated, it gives CAWSVHGYNEQFF.

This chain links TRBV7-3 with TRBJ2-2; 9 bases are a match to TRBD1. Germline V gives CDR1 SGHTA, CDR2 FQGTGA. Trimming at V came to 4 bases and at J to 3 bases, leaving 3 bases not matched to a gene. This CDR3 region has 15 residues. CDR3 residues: CASSSDRGDTGELFF. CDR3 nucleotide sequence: TGTGCCAGCAGCTCGGACAGGGGAGACACCGGGGAGCTGTTTTTT. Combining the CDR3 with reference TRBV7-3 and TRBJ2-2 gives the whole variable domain GAGVSQTPSNKVTEKGKYVELRCDPISGHTALYWYRQSLGQGPEFLIYFQGTGAADDSGLPNDRFFAVRPEGSVSTLKIQRTERGDSAVYLCASSSDRGDTGELFFGEGSRLTVL.

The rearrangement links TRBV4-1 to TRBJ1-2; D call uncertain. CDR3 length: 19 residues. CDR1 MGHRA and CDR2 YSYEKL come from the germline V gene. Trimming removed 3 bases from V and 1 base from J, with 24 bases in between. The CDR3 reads CASSHGLAGRPSYNYGYTF. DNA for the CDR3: TGCGCCAGCAGCCACGGTTTGGCAGGCCGACCTTCCTATAACTATGGCTACACCTTC.

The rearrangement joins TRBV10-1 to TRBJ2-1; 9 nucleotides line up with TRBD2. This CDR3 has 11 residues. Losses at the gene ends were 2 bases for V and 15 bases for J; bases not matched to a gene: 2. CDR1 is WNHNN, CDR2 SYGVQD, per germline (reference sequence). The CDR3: CASSEGGGVFF. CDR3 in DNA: TGCGCCAGCAGTGAGGGCGGGGGGGTGTTCTTC.

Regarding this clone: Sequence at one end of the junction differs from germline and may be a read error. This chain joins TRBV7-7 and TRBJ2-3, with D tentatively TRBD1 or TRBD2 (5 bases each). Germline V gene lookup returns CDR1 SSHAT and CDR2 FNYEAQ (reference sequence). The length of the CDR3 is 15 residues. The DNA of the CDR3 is TGTGCTAGCAGCTTATTTGTCGGGGCGACAGATACGCAGTATTTT. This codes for CASSLFVGATDTQYF. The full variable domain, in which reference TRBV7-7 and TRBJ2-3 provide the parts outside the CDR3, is GAGVSQSPRYKVTKRGQDVTLRCDPISSHATLYWYQQALGQGPEFLTYFNYEAQPDKSGLPSDRFSAERPEGSISTLTIQRTEQRDSAMYRCASSLFVGATDTQYFGPGTRLTVL.

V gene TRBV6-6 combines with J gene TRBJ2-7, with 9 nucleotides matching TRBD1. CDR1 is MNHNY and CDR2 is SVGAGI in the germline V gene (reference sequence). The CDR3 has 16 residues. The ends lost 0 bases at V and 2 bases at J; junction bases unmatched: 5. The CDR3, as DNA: TGTGCCAGCAGTTACTCGAGGGACAGGGAAGCCTACGAGCAGTACTTC. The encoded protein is CASSYSRDREAYEQYF.

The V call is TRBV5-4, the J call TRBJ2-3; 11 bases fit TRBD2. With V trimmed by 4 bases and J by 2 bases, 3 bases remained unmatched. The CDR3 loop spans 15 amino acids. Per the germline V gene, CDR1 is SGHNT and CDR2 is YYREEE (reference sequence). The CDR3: CASSPGLADTDTQYF. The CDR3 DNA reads TGTGCCAGCAGCCCGGGACTAGCGGACACAGATACGCAGTATTTT.

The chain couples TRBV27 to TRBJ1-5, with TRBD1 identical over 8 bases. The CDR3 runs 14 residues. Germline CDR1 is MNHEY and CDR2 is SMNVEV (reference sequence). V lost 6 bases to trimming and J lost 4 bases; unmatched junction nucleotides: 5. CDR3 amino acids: CASSTDRANQPQHF. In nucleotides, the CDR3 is TGTGCCAGCAGCACGGACAGGGCGAATCAGCCCCAGCATTTT.

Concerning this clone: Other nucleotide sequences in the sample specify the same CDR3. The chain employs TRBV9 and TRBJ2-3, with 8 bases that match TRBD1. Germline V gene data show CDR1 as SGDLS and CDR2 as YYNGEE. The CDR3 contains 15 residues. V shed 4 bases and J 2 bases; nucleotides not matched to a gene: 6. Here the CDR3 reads CASSPPGQATDTQYF. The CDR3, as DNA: TGTGCCAGCAGCCCACCGGGACAGGCCACAGATACGCAGTATTTT.

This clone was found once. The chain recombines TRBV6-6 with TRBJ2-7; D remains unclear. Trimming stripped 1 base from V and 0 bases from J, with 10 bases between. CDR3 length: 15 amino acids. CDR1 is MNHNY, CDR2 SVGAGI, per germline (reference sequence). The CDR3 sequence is CASSYYKGSSYEQYF. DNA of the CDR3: TGTGCCAGCAGTTACTATAAGGGCAGCTCCTACGAGCAGTACTTC.

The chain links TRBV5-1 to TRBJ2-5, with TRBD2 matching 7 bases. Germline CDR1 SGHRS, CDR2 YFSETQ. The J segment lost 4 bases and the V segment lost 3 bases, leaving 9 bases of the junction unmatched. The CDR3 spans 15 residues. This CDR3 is CASSSYPREGETQYF. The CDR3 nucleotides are TGCGCCAGCAGCTCCTACCCCAGGGAGGGAGAGACCCAGTACTTC.

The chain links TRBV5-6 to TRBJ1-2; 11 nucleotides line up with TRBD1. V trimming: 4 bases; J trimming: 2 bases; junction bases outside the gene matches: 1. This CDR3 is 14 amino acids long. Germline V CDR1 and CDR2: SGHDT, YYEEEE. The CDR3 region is CASSRDRGNYGYTF. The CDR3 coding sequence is TGTGCCAGCAGCCGGGACAGGGGGAACTATGGCTACACCTTC.